Included here is one TCR beta chain sequence, with context. What it binds is unknown. Losses at the gene ends were 0 bases for V and 4 bases for J; bases not matched to a gene: 8. Germline CDR1 reads LNHNV; CDR2 reads YYDKDF (reference sequence). The CDR3 has 18 residues. This sample is part of a study of blood T cells in healthy people across ages. Across the study: Per every two T cells, about one barcoded beta molecule was captured by template switching. Findings and limits, study-wide: Shifts in expanded clonotypes may have been confounded by donor CMV status, which was unknown.

Primers used in a second PCR of about 6 to 11 cycles were a sample-barcoded 5' primer and a J-beta primer mix. A template-switch adaptor with 12 random nucleotides tagged each cDNA molecule. Sequencing yielded, for each sample, at least 3 million paired-end reads carrying CDR3. Via MiXCR, TCRdb re-called the 5' RACE reads, giving one row per CDR3 protein. The profile shows approximately 1.5 million distinct CDR3 sequences, roughly 32% of them singletons. Sequenced material: blood. The chain couples TRBV15 to TRBJ2-5; 13 positions agree with TRBD2. This receptor was obtained from a woman aged 30 to 39 in good health. The CDR3 reads CATSRDLRTSGGGETQYF. CDR3 nucleotide sequence: TGTGCCACCAGCAGAGATCTACGGACTAGCGGGGGCGGAGAGACCCAGTACTTC.